This TCR beta chain came from a study of radiotherapy plus CTLA-4 blockade in lung cancer. On the study more broadly: About 20% of patients responded objectively, and around 31% achieved disease control.

For this clone: Its matching antigen is unknown.

Assay used: immunoSEQ multiplex PCR; TCRdb lists only in-frame clones, some missing. The sample lists about 120,000 clones, around 89% occurring once. Alongside CTLA-4 blockade with ipilimumab, patients with chemo-refractory metastatic non-small-cell lung cancer received focal radiation. Study-wide points: Alongside interferon-beta, early blood T cell clone dynamics were reportedly the best predictor of response. Clones derived from tumor TCRs expanded in blood after radiotherapy plus ipilimumab.

The CDR3 totals 15 residues. The V gene's germline CDR1 is LNHNV and CDR2 YYDKDF (reference sequence). Losses at the gene ends were 0 bases for V and 6 bases for J; bases not matched to a gene: 5. The sequence came from a human donor with non-small cell lung cancer that progressed on radiotherapy plus ipilimumab. Sequences were derived from peripheral blood, sampled from a patient treated with radiotherapy plus ipilimumab. This chain joins TRBV15 and TRBJ1-5; 7 bases match TRBD1. The CDR3 DNA sequence: TGTGCCACCAGCAGAGAGGGACAGAAAGGTCAGCCCCAGCATTTT. Its protein is CATSREGQKGQPQHF. Full variable domain (rest looked up from reference TRBV15 and TRBJ1-5): DAMVIQNPRYQVTQFGKPVTLSCSQTLNHNVMYWYQQKSSQAPKLLFHYYDKDFNNEADTPDNFQSRRPNTSFCFLDIRSPGLGDTAMYLCATSREGQKGQPQHFGDGTRLSIL.